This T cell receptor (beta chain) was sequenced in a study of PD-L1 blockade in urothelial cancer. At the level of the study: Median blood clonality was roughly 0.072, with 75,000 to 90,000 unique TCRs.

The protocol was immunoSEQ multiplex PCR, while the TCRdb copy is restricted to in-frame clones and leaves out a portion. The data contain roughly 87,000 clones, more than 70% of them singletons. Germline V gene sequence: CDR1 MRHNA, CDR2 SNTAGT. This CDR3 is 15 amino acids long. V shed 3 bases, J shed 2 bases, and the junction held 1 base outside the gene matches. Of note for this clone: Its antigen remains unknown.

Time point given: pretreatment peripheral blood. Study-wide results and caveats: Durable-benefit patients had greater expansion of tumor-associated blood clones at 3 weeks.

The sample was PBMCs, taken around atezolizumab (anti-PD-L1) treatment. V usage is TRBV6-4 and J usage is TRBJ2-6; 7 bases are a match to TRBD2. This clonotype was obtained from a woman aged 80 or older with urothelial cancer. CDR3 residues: CASSEGLPGANVLTF. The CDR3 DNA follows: TGTGCCAGCAGTGAGGGACTACCTGGGGCCAACGTCCTGACTTTC.